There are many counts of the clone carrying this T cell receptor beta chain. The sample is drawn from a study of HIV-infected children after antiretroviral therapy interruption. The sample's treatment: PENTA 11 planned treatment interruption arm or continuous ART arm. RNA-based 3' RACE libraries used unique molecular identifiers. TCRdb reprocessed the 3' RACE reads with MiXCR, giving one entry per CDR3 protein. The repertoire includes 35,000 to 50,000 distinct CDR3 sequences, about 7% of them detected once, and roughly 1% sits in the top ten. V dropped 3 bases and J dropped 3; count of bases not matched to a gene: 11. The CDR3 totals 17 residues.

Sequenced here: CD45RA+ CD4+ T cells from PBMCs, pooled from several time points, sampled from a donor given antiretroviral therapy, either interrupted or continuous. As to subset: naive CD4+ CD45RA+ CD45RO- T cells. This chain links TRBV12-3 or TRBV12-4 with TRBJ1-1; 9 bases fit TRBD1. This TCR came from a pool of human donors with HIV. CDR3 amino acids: CASSFSSTTGGDTEAFF. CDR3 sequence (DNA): TGTGCCAGCAGTTTCAGTTCAACGACAGGGGGGGACACTGAAGCTTTCTTT.